This passage covers 4 T cell receptor beta chains from one sample sequenced in a study of post-analysis software for immune sequencing data (dated by TCRdb to about 2015). The research as a whole found: Four to six TRBV segments, including TRBV5-6, TRBV5-1 and TRBV20-1, were significantly more frequent in patients than controls.

The antigens these receptors bind are not known. The method behind the library was PCR. The instrument given in TCRdb is Illumina HiSeq 2500. To reduce PCR and sequencing biases, unique molecular identifiers were built into the TCR beta cDNA libraries. Using fastp trimming at Q25 and MiXCR clonotype assembly, TCRdb reanalyzed the public sequencing data and kept in-frame beta chains. Rows merge per CDR3 protein into single entries with the most common DNA and genes. This sample holds about 540,000 distinct CDR3 sequences; roughly 34% were observed only once. The biggest ten clones account for 4.5% to 7.5% of the sample. Sequencing input: blood. The receptors originated from a girl between 2 and 17 years old with multiple sclerosis.

The rearrangement links TRBV29-1 to TRBJ1-2, with D perhaps TRBD1 (6 bases). V lost 0 bases and J 5 bases, leaving 16 bases between the germline ends. CDR3 length: 15 amino acids. Germline CDR1 is SQVTM and CDR2 is ANQGSEA. CDR3 residues: CSVEDLGGSGYGYTF. The CDR3 DNA is TGCAGCGTTGAAGATTTAGGGGGGTCGGGATATGGCTACACCTTC.

The sample holds a few counts of this clonotype. The V and J genes are TRBV20-1 and TRBJ1-5; D may be TRBD1 (5 bases). The germline gives CDR1 DFQATT, CDR2 SNEGSKA (reference sequence). CDR3 size: 15 residues. The V end was cut by 4 bases, the J end by 1 base, with 14 bases between. CDR3 sequence reads: CSATRGSGSNQPQHF. The CDR3 region has the DNA TGCAGTGCTACCCGGGGGTCCGGGAGCAATCAGCCCCAGCATTTT.

This clonotype was seen a few times. The rearrangement joins TRBV29-1 to TRBJ1-2, with no clear D. Deletions cut 1 base from V and 2 bases from J, with 5 bases between. The CDR3 has 12 amino acids. CDR1 SQVTM and CDR2 ANQGSEA come from the germline V gene. The CDR3 region is CSVEVANYGYTF. DNA for the CDR3: TGCAGCGTTGAAGTGGCCAACTATGGCTACACCTTC.

V gene TRBV7-2 combines with J gene TRBJ1-2; D possibly corresponds to TRBD1 (5 bases). Germline CDR1 SGHTA, CDR2 FQGNSA. Deletions cut 6 bases from V and 3 bases from J, with 11 bases between. CDR3 size: 13 residues. CDR3: CASSFVRDYGYTF. DNA of the CDR3: TGTGCCAGCAGTTTCGTCAGGGACTATGGCTACACCTTC.